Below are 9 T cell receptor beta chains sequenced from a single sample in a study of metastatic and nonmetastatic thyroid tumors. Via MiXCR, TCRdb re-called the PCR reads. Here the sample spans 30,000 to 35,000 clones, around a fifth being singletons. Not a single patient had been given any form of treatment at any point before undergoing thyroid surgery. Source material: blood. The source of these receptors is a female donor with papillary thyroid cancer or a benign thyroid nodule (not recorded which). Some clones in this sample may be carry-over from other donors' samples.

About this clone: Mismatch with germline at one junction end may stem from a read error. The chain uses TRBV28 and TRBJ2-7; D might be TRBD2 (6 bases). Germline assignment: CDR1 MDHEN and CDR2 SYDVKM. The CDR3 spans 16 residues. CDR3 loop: CAISFGAGTEAYEQYF. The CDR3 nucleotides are TGTGCCATCAGTTTTGGTGCGGGAACTGAGGCCTACGAGCAGTACTTC.

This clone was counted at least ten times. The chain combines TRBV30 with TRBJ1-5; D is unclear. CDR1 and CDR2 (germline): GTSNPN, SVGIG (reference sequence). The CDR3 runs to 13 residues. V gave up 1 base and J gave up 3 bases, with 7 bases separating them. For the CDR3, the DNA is TGTGCCTGGAGTGCCCTCGACAATCAGCCCCAGCATTTT. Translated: CAWSALDNQPQHF.

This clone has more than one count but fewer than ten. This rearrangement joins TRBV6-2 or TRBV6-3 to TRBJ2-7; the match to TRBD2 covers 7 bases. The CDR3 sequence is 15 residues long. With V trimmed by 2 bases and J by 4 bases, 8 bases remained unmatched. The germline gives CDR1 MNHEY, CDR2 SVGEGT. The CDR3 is CASSYDGLGDYEQYF. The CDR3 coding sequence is TGTGCCAGCAGTTACGATGGACTAGGGGATTACGAGCAGTACTTC.

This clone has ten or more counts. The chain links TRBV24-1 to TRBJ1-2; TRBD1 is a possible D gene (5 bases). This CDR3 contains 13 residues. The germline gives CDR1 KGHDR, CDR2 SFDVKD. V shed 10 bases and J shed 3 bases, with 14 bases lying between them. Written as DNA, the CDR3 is TGTGCCACGGGGGAGACGGGAGACTATGGCTACACCTTC. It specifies CATGETGDYGYTF.

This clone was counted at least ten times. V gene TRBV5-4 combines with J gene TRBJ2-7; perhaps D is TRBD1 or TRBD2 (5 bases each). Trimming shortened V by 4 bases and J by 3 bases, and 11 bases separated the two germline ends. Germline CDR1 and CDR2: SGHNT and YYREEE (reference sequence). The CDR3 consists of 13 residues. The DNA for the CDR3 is TGTGCCAGCAGCCTCCCGGGACGCTACGAGCAGTACTTC. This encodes CASSLPGRYEQYF. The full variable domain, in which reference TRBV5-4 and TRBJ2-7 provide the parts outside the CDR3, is ETGVTQSPTHLIKTRGQQVTLRCSSQSGHNTVSWYQQALGQGPQFIFQYYREEENGRGNFPPRFSGLQFPNYSSELNVNALELDDSALYLCASSLPGRYEQYFGPGTRLTVT.

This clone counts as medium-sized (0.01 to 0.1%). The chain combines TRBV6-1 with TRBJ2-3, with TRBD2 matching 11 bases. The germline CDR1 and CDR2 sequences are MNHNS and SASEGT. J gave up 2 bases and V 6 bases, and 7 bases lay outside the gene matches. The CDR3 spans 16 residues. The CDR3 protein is CASSRETSGVTDTQYF. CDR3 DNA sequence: TGTGCCAGCAGCCGGGAGACTAGCGGGGTCACAGATACGCAGTATTTT.

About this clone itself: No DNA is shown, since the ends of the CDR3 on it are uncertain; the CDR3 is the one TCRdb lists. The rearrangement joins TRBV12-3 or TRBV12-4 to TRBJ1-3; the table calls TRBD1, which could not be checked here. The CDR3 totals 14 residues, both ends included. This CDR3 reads CASRRWGAGNTLSF.

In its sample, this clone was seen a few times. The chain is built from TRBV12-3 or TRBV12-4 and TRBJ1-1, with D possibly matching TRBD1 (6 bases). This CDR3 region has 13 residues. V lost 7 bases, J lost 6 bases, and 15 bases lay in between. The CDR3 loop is CASTLKGEAEAFF. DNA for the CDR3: TGTGCCAGCACCCTCAAGGGGGAGGCTGAAGCTTTCTTT.

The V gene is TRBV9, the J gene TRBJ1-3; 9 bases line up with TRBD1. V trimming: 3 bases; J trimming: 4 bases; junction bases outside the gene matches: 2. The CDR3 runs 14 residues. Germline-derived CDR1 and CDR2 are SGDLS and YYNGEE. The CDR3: CASSATGGGNTIYF. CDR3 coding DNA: TGTGCCAGCAGCGCTACAGGGGGCGGAAACACCATATATTTT.